The 7 T cell receptor beta chains below were found in one sample sequenced in a study of beta chain features in type 1 diabetes. Study-level points and caveats: The study found moderately but significantly shorter TCRB CDR3s in all four CD4+ subsets of Type 1 diabetes patients.

cDNA synthesis used the whole RNA isolate, giving expressed TCRB sequences. Here immunoSEQ multiplex PCR was the method, and the copy in TCRdb shows in-frame clones only, minus some. The table has 40,000 to 55,000 clones, around 45% seen once; the top ten hold around 0.13%. Their recognized antigens are unknown. Sequencing input: stem cell memory CD4+ T cells from blood. Receptor source: a man younger than 40 with type 1 diabetes.

In its sample, this clone was seen a few times. The chain has TRBV28 and TRBJ1-4; the D is unclear. CDR1 is MDHEN, CDR2 SYDVKM, per germline. Trimming removed 6 bases from V and 7 bases from J, with 18 bases in between. The CDR3 is 15 amino acids. The CDR3 region has the DNA TGTGCCAGCAGAGCGAATAGGGAGAGACGTGAAAAACTGTTTTTT. It specifies CASRANRERREKLFF.

This clone was counted between two and nine times. V usage is TRBV6-5 and J usage is TRBJ1-1; D gene ambiguous. Germline V gene lookup returns CDR1 MNHEY and CDR2 SVGAGI. This CDR3 spans 12 amino acids. The V end lost 5 bases, the J end lost 3 bases, and 7 bases lay between the germline ends. This CDR3 is CASSTGYTEAFF. The CDR3 nucleotides are TGTGCCAGCAGTACGGGGTACACTGAAGCTTTCTTT.

In its sample, this clone was seen a few times. The chain recombines TRBV19 with TRBJ2-5, with a tentative D call TRBD1 (5 bases). Germline assignment: CDR1 LNHDA and CDR2 SQIVND (reference sequence). The CDR3 runs 14 residues. V shed 1 base and J shed 4 bases, with 10 bases lying between them. In DNA form, the CDR3 reads TGTGCCAGTAGTATAGGACAGCTCCGAGAGACCCAGTACTTC. This gives the protein CASSIGQLRETQYF. Filled out from reference TRBV19 and TRBJ2-5, the complete variable domain reads DGGITQSPKYLFRKEGQNVTLSCEQNLNHDAMYWYRQDPGQGLRLIYYSQIVNDFQKGDIAEGYSVSREKKESFPLTVTSAQKNPTAFYLCASSIGQLRETQYFGPGTRLLVL.

CDR3 sequence: CASSNRGTGELFF. CDR3 nucleotides: TGTGCCAGCAGTAATCGGGGGACCGGGGAGCTGTTTTTT. The rearrangement links TRBV28 to TRBJ2-2; D possibly corresponds to TRBD2 (6 bases). The CDR3 has 13 amino acids. In germline, CDR1 is MDHEN, CDR2 SYDVKM. Trimming cost V 5 bases and J 5 bases, with 9 bases left between them.

There are a few counts of this clone. V usage is TRBV7-2 and J usage is TRBJ1-1; 8 bases align to TRBD1. This CDR3 spans 18 amino acids. Germline assignment: CDR1 SGHTA and CDR2 FQGNSA. The trim removed 5 bases at V and 0 bases at J, leaving 14 bases unmatched. CDR3 sequence: CASSRGSGGIGMNTEAFF. Here the CDR3 DNA reads TGTGCCAGCAGCCGAGGTTCAGGGGGCATAGGGATGAACACTGAAGCTTTCTTT.

Only a few counts were recorded for this clone. The V call is TRBV4-2, the J call TRBJ1-5; tentative D call: TRBD1 (6 bases). CDR3 length equals 17 residues. Germline V CDR1 and CDR2: LGHNA, YNFKEQ. With 1 base removed from V and 1 base from J, the gap between germline ends came to 14 bases. This CDR3 reads CASSQVPGDGSNQPQHF. Here the CDR3 DNA reads TGTGCCAGCAGCCAAGTACCAGGGGATGGCAGCAATCAGCCCCAGCATTTT.

V is TRBV6-6 and J is TRBJ2-3, with 8 bases matching TRBD1. CDR3 length: 16 residues. The germline V gene encodes CDR1 MNHNY and CDR2 SVGAGI (reference sequence). Trimming took 5 bases from V and 1 from J; bases not matched to a gene: 8. The CDR3 coding sequence is TGTGCCAGCAGTCGTCTAACAGGGGGTCGCACAGATACGCAGTATTTT. Amino acid sequence: CASSRLTGGRTDTQYF.